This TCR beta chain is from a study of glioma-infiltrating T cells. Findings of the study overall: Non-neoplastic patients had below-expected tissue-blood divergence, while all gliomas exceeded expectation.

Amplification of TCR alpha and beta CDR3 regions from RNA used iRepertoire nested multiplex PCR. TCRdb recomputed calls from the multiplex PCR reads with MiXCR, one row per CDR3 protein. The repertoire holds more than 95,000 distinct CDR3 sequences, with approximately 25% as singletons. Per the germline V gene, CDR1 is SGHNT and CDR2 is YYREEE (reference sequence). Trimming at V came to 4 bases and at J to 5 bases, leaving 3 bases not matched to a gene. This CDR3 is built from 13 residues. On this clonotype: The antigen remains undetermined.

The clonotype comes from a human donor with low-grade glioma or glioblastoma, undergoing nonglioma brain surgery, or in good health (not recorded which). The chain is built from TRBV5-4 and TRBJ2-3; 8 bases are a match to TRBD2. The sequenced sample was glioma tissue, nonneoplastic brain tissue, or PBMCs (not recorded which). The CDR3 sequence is CASSRLAGDTQYF. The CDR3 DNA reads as TGTGCCAGCAGCCGTCTAGCGGGAGATACGCAGTATTTT.